Listed here are 8 T cell receptor beta chains from one sample, sequenced in a study of shared clonotypes between healthy human individuals. Only in-frame clones appear in the TCRdb table, and some are missing; sequencing was by immunoSEQ multiplex PCR. Here the sample spans roughly 770,000 clones, approximately 97% being singletons. Terminally differentiated effector memory CD45RA+ cells were excluded from the naive CD8 cells, which were CD45RO-negative and positively selected for CCR7. The sample consisted of naive CD8+ T cells sorted from blood. The receptor source for this set is a man aged 25 to 40 in good health.

This clone was picked up one time. This sequence joins TRBV11-2 and TRBJ2-3, with D hard to call. This CDR3 has 15 amino acids. CDR1 and CDR2 from the germline V gene are SGHAT and FQNNGV. The ends were cut back, 8 bases at V and 1 base at J, with 16 bases in the middle. In nucleotides, the CDR3 is TGTGCCAGCCTTCGGAGTAGCAGACGCACAGATACGCAGTATTTT. Amino acid sequence: CASLRSSRRTDTQYF.

This rearrangement joins TRBV11-2 to TRBJ1-4, with D unresolved. V was shortened by 5 bases and J by 6 bases, with 13 bases between the two germline ends. This CDR3 is built from 14 residues. Looked up from germline, CDR1 is SGHAT and CDR2 is FQNNGV. The CDR3, as DNA: TGTGCCAGCAGCATGTTCGGACGAGATGAAAAACTGTTTTTT. Amino acids: CASSMFGRDEKLFF.

The chain is built from TRBV29-1 and TRBJ2-7; D assignment may be TRBD1 or TRBD2 (6 bases each). The CDR3 is 14 amino acids. CDR1 is SQVTM, CDR2 ANQGSEA, per germline. Trimming took off 3 bases at V and 3 bases at J, with 15 bases between the two ends. The CDR3, as DNA: TGCAGCGTTGAGGGGGGCGGAACCGGCTACGAGCAGTACTTC. It yields the protein CSVEGGGTGYEQYF.

V and J are TRBV11-2 and TRBJ2-1; D perhaps matches TRBD2 (5 bases). Trimming stripped 4 bases from V and 4 bases from J, with 23 bases between. Germline V CDR1 and CDR2: SGHAT, FQNNGV. The CDR3 has 18 residues. The CDR3 loop reads CASSSLSDMGVRYNEQFF. The CDR3 region has the DNA TGTGCCAGCAGCTCCCTGTCTGATATGGGAGTGCGGTACAATGAGCAGTTCTTC.

This chain links TRBV5-1 with TRBJ2-1, with a possible D match to TRBD2 (5 bases). Germline assignment: CDR1 SGHRS and CDR2 YFSETQ. This CDR3 spans 13 amino acids. V was clipped by 6 bases and J by 4 bases, with 11 bases between them. The DNA of the CDR3 is TGCGCCAGCACCCACGGGGATTACAATGAGCAGTTCTTC. This gives the protein CASTHGDYNEQFF.

The V call is TRBV27, the J call TRBJ2-7, with a weak D call TRBD1 (6 bases). CDR1 is MNHEY and CDR2 is SMNVEV in the germline V gene (reference sequence). V gave up 2 bases and J gave up 3 bases, with 11 bases separating them. The CDR3 length is 14 residues. The CDR3 coding sequence is TGTGCCAGCAGTTTAACGGGACAAAACTACGAGCAGTACTTC. This translates into CASSLTGQNYEQYF.

This chain uses TRBV27 with TRBJ1-1; the D is unclear. The CDR3 extends over 13 amino acids. Between the trimmed V and J ends, which lost 0 bases and 10 bases, there was a span of 12 bases. Germline V CDR1 and CDR2: MNHEY, SMNVEV (reference sequence). CDR3 nucleotides: TGTGCCAGCAGTTTATCGGTTCCGGAACGAGCTTTCTTT. Amino acid sequence: CASSLSVPERAFF.

The rearrangement links TRBV6-6 to TRBJ1-2; D not resolved. Germline lookup yields CDR1 MNHNY and CDR2 SVGAGI (reference sequence). The CDR3 extends over 13 amino acids. V was pared by 2 bases and J by 8 bases, with 12 bases between. In DNA, the CDR3 is TGTGCCAGCAGTTACAGAGGGAGTGGAGGCTACACCTTC. Translation: CASSYRGSGGYTF.